Below are 12 T cell receptor beta chains sequenced from a single sample in a study of blood T cells in healthy people across ages. A second PCR of about 6 to 11 cycles used a sample-barcoded 5' primer and a J-beta primer mix. TCRdb ran MiXCR on the 5' RACE reads and lists one entry per CDR3 protein. This repertoire shows 790,000 or so distinct CDR3 sequences, roughly three fifths found once; its top ten account for around 24%. Sequencing input: blood. The receptors were gathered from a man aged 35 to 55 in good health.

This clonotype was seen just once. The V and J genes are TRBV20-1 and TRBJ2-1, with unresolved D. V lost 3 bases and J lost 6, with 9 bases in between. This CDR3 has 12 residues. From germline, CDR1 is DFQATT and CDR2 SNEGSKA (reference sequence). CDR3 nucleotide sequence: TGCAGTGCTAGTTTCGGCCGCAATGAGCAGTTCTTC. This sequence encodes CSASFGRNEQFF.

This clonotype was seen just once. The V and J genes are TRBV7-9 and TRBJ1-5; no clear D gene. CDR3 length equals 17 residues. CDR1 and CDR2 from the germline V gene are SEHNR and FQNEAQ (reference sequence). V lost 1 base to trimming and J lost 2 bases, with 15 bases between them. CDR3 DNA sequence: TGTGCCAGCAGCTTAGGAACCCTTCCGGAGGGCAATCAGCCCCAGCATTTT. This translates into CASSLGTLPEGNQPQHF.

The chain combines TRBV14 with TRBJ2-4; TRBD2 matches at 14 bases. The junction had 9 bases not matched to a gene; V was cut back by 3 bases and J by 8 bases. CDR1 is SGHDN and CDR2 is FVKESK in the germline V gene. CDR3 length: 17 residues. Written as DNA, the CDR3 is TGTGCCAGCAGCCAGACTAGCGGGAGGGCCAGAGGAGACATTCAGTACTTC. Protein product: CASSQTSGRARGDIQYF.

V is TRBV6-1 and J is TRBJ2-7, with 11 bases fitting TRBD2. The CDR3 runs 16 residues. With V trimmed by 5 bases and J by 4 bases, 10 bases remained unmatched. The germline CDR1 and CDR2 sequences are MNHNS and SASEGT. The CDR3 loop reads CASSRAGTSGLYEQYF. The CDR3 DNA reads TGTGCCAGCAGTCGAGCCGGGACTAGCGGACTATACGAGCAGTACTTC.

This rearrangement joins TRBV6-6 to TRBJ1-4; D possibly corresponds to TRBD1 (5 bases). V lost 2 bases to trimming and J lost 7 bases, with 11 bases between them. The CDR3 consists of 14 residues. CDR1 and CDR2 from the germline V gene are MNHNY and SVGAGI (reference sequence). The CDR3 here is CASSYGKGSEKLFF. Written as DNA, the CDR3 is TGTGCCAGCAGTTACGGGAAGGGGAGTGAAAAACTGTTTTTT.

The chain links TRBV6-1 to TRBJ1-2; D is perhaps TRBD1 (6 bases). The CDR3 has 14 residues. Germline CDR1 reads MNHNS; CDR2 reads SASEGT. V dropped 0 bases and J dropped 7 bases, with 12 bases sitting between them. CDR3 loop: CASSEARQAGGYTF. The CDR3 coding sequence is TGTGCCAGCAGTGAAGCAAGACAGGCCGGTGGCTACACCTTC.

The chain has TRBV5-1 and TRBJ2-1; 7 bases are a match to TRBD2. CDR1 SGHRS and CDR2 YFSETQ come from the germline V gene. The ends lost 0 bases at V and 10 bases at J; junction bases unmatched: 10. CDR3 length: 15 amino acids. The CDR3 DNA reads as TGCGCCAGCAGCTTGGCTAGCGGAGCCCCAAAGGAGCAGTTCTTC. Translation: CASSLASGAPKEQFF.

The rearrangement joins TRBV12-3 or TRBV12-4 to TRBJ2-5; D might be TRBD1 or TRBD2, each matching 5 bases. The CDR3 is 13 residues long. Trimming took 6 bases from V and 1 from J, leaving 9 bases between them. CDR3 loop: CASRGVVQETQYF. In DNA form, the CDR3 reads TGTGCCAGCAGGGGGGTAGTCCAAGAGACCCAGTACTTC.

V gene TRBV4-3 combines with J gene TRBJ2-2, with TRBD1 matching 7 bases. The CDR3 is made up of 16 amino acids. Germline trimming cut 0 bases from V and 0 bases from J; bases unmatched to any gene: 1. Germline lookup yields CDR1 LGHNA and CDR2 YSLEER. The CDR3 region is CASSQETGTNTGELFF. The CDR3 nucleotides are TGCGCCAGCAGCCAAGAGACAGGGACGAACACCGGGGAGCTGTTTTTT.

The chain carries TRBV28 and TRBJ2-5; D possibly corresponds to TRBD2 (5 bases). CDR1 and CDR2 (germline): MDHEN, SYDVKM. V shed 2 bases and J shed 1 base, with 11 bases lying between them. The CDR3 loop spans 15 amino acids. This chain's CDR3 is CASSLPTGSQETQYF. The CDR3 nucleotides are TGTGCCAGCAGTTTACCGACGGGAAGCCAAGAGACCCAGTACTTC.

This clonotype was found a few times. V gene TRBV7-2 combines with J gene TRBJ1-6; 9 nucleotides match TRBD1. Losses at the gene ends were 3 bases for V and 7 bases for J; bases not matched to a gene: 10. Germline V gene lookup returns CDR1 SGHTA and CDR2 FQGNSA. The CDR3 length is 17 residues. The CDR3 protein is CASSLFTGTGRNSPLHF. The CDR3 bases are TGTGCCAGCAGCTTGTTTACCGGGACAGGGAGGAATTCACCCCTCCACTTT.

The J gene is TRBJ2-7, the V gene TRBV20-1, with 10 bases lining up with TRBD2. With V trimmed by 3 bases and J by 7 bases, 9 bases remained unmatched. This CDR3 is built from 14 residues. Germline V gene sequence: CDR1 DFQATT, CDR2 SNEGSKA (reference sequence). CDR3 protein: CSASGTSEAEEQYF. As DNA, the CDR3 is TGCAGTGCTAGCGGGACTAGCGAGGCGGAGGAGCAGTACTTC.